This is a list of T cell receptor beta chains from one sample in a study of cytomegalovirus exposure and HLA in healthy donors. Assay: immunoSEQ multiplex PCR; the TCRdb copy retains only in-frame clones and omits some. The repertoire includes about 190,000 clones, 80% to 90% of them detected once, and roughly 1.3% sits in the top ten. What was sequenced was PBMCs. These receptors originate from a man younger than 45 in good health and CMV-seronegative. The CDR3 runs from the conserved cysteine through the conserved F or W. A D gene is named only where the DNA matches it firmly. Expanded clones get a size class; other rows say once, few or many, or leave the size out.

D gene: -; V gene: TRBV2; J gene: TRBJ1-1; clone size: -; CDR3 protein: CASPRGTTEAFF; CDR3 DNA: TGTGCCAGCCCTCGGGGGACCACTGAAGCTTTCTTT
D gene: -; V gene: TRBV4-1; J gene: TRBJ1-4; clone size: -; CDR3 protein: CASSQGWRDEKLFF; CDR3 DNA: TGCGCCAGCAGCCAAGGGTGGCGGGACGAAAAACTGTTTTTT
D gene: -; V gene: TRBV7-8; J gene: TRBJ1-1; clone size: -; CDR3 protein: CASSLDSGFADEAFF; CDR3 DNA: TGTGCCAGCAGCTTAGATTCCGGTTTTGCTGATGAAGCTTTCTTT
D gene: TRBD2; V gene: TRBV7-9; J gene: TRBJ2-7; clone size: -; CDR3 protein: CASSSSGGAVLQYF; CDR3 DNA: TGTGCCAGCAGCTCTAGCGGGGGGGCCGTTCTGCAGTACTTC
D gene: -; V gene: TRBV11-3; J gene: TRBJ2-7; clone size: -; CDR3 protein: CASSLTRGSDEQYF; CDR3 DNA: TGTGCCAGCAGCTTAACAAGGGGTTCGGACGAGCAGTACTTC
D gene: TRBD1; V gene: TRBV5-1; J gene: TRBJ1-6; clone size: -; CDR3 protein: CASSFAGTGKNSPLHF; CDR3 DNA: TGCGCCAGCAGCTTTGCCGGGACAGGGAAGAATTCACCCCTCCACTTT
D gene: -; V gene: TRBV7-9; J gene: TRBJ1-6; clone size: once; CDR3 protein: CASSLYNSPLHF; CDR3 DNA: TGTGCCAGCAGCCTATATAATTCACCCCTCCACTTT
D gene: -; V gene: TRBV11-3; J gene: TRBJ2-5; clone size: -; CDR3 protein: CASSLGVAGEGSFSETQYF; CDR3 DNA: TGTGCCAGCAGCTTAGGAGTTGCGGGTGAGGGTTCGTTTTCGGAGACCCAGTACTTC
D gene: -; V gene: TRBV11-3; J gene: TRBJ2-2; clone size: -; CDR3 protein: CASSSLVAGELFF; CDR3 DNA: TGTGCCAGCAGCTCCCTAGTGGCCGGGGAGCTGTTTTTT
D gene: TRBD1; V gene: TRBV27; J gene: TRBJ1-2; clone size: -; CDR3 protein: CASSFKQGGYGYTF; CDR3 DNA: TGTGCCAGCAGTTTTAAACAGGGGGGGTATGGCTACACCTTC
D gene: TRBD2; V gene: TRBV11-2; J gene: TRBJ2-3; clone size: once; CDR3 protein: CASSLDLGSGSVTDTQYF; CDR3 DNA: TGTGCCAGCAGCTTAGATCTCGGTAGCGGGTCAGTCACAGATACGCAGTATTTT
D gene: TRBD1; V gene: TRBV19; J gene: TRBJ1-1; clone size: -; CDR3 protein: CASEDPGTDTEAFF; CDR3 DNA: TGTGCCAGTGAAGATCCCGGGACAGACACTGAAGCTTTCTTT
D gene: -; V gene: TRBV19; J gene: TRBJ2-1; clone size: -; CDR3 protein: CASSDRHDEQFF; CDR3 DNA: TGTGCCAGTTCAGACAGGCATGATGAGCAGTTCTTC
D gene: TRBD2; V gene: TRBV7-2; J gene: TRBJ2-4; clone size: -; CDR3 protein: CASSWEGSAKNIQYF; CDR3 DNA: TGTGCCAGCAGCTGGGAGGGGAGCGCCAAAAACATTCAGTACTTC
D gene: -; V gene: TRBV7-2; J gene: TRBJ1-2; clone size: -; CDR3 protein: CASSLAQALSIGGYTF; CDR3 DNA: TGTGCCAGCAGCTTAGCGCAGGCACTCTCTATTGGTGGCTACACCTTC
D gene: TRBD1; V gene: TRBV18; J gene: TRBJ1-2; clone size: -; CDR3 protein: CASSPPGTGNYGYTF; CDR3 DNA: TGTGCCAGCTCACCCCCCGGGACAGGGAACTATGGCTACACCTTC
D gene: -; V gene: TRBV2; J gene: TRBJ1-3; clone size: once; CDR3 protein: CASTPQGHVPGNTIYF; CDR3 DNA: TGTGCCAGCACCCCCCAGGGACACGTCCCTGGAAACACCATATATTTT
D gene: TRBD2; V gene: TRBV5-1; J gene: TRBJ2-1; clone size: -; CDR3 protein: CASSSSGGLYNEQFF; CDR3 DNA: TGCGCCAGCAGCTCTAGCGGGGGTCTCTACAATGAGCAGTTCTTC
D gene: TRBD1; V gene: TRBV19; J gene: TRBJ1-4; clone size: -; CDR3 protein: CASSRTGIAGEKLFF; CDR3 DNA: TGTGCCAGTAGTAGGACAGGGATCGCAGGTGAAAAACTGTTTTTT
D gene: -; V gene: TRBV5-1; J gene: TRBJ2-1; clone size: -; CDR3 protein: CASSFPTQYNEQFF; CDR3 DNA: TGCGCCAGCAGCTTTCCGACACAATACAATGAGCAGTTCTTC
D gene: -; V gene: TRBV19; J gene: TRBJ2-2; clone size: -; CDR3 protein: CASRRAAGELFF; CDR3 DNA: TGTGCCAGTAGGAGGGCGGCCGGGGAGCTGTTTTTT
D gene: TRBD2; V gene: TRBV7-8; J gene: TRBJ2-7; clone size: -; CDR3 protein: CASRSVGTSGYEQYF; CDR3 DNA: TGTGCCAGCAGAAGCGTGGGGACTAGCGGCTACGAGCAGTACTTC
D gene: -; V gene: TRBV4-1; J gene: TRBJ1-2; clone size: -; CDR3 protein: CASSQALGTTLPYGYTF; CDR3 DNA: TGCGCCAGCAGCCAGGCGTTGGGGACTACCCTTCCCTATGGCTACACCTTC
D gene: TRBD1; V gene: TRBV5-1; J gene: TRBJ2-7; clone size: few; CDR3 protein: CASSLRGLYEQYF; CDR3 DNA: TGCGCCAGCAGCTTGAGGGGGCTCTACGAGCAGTACTTC
D gene: -; V gene: TRBV28; J gene: TRBJ2-7; clone size: -; CDR3 protein: CASSLAGHEQYF; CDR3 DNA: TGTGCCAGCAGTTTAGCGGGCCACGAGCAGTACTTC
D gene: TRBD1; V gene: TRBV13; J gene: TRBJ1-1; clone size: -; CDR3 protein: CASSRQGSPEAFF; CDR3 DNA: TGTGCCAGCAGCCGACAGGGTTCGCCTGAAGCTTTCTTT
D gene: TRBD1; V gene: TRBV7-9; J gene: TRBJ1-5; clone size: -; CDR3 protein: CASSSGGTDLLPQHF; CDR3 DNA: TGTGCCAGCAGCTCAGGGGGGACAGACCTTTTGCCCCAGCATTTT
D gene: -; V gene: TRBV6-6; J gene: TRBJ1-5; clone size: -; CDR3 protein: CATQQGNQPQHF; CDR3 DNA: TGTGCCACCCAGCAGGGTAATCAGCCCCAGCATTTT
D gene: -; V gene: TRBV15; J gene: TRBJ2-7; clone size: -; CDR3 protein: CATSREKPGSSYEQYF; CDR3 DNA: TGTGCCACCAGCAGAGAAAAGCCGGGTAGCTCCTACGAGCAGTACTTC
D gene: TRBD1; V gene: TRBV18; J gene: TRBJ1-2; clone size: -; CDR3 protein: CASSLTTRTGGYGYTF; CDR3 DNA: TGTGCCAGCTCGCTTACGACCCGGACAGGGGGCTATGGCTACACCTTC
D gene: -; V gene: TRBV6-6; J gene: TRBJ2-7; clone size: -; CDR3 protein: CASSPQTAGAPYEQYF; CDR3 DNA: TGTGCCAGCAGTCCGCAAACGGCAGGGGCTCCCTACGAGCAGTACTTC
D gene: TRBD1; V gene: TRBV4-3; J gene: TRBJ2-5; clone size: -; CDR3 protein: CASSQDRAFQETQYF; CDR3 DNA: TGCGCCAGCAGCCAGGACAGGGCCTTTCAAGAGACCCAGTACTTC
D gene: -; V gene: TRBV21-1; J gene: TRBJ1-4; clone size: -; CDR3 protein: CACTGGTTNEKLFF; CDR3 DNA: TGTGCCTGCACGGGAGGGACAACTAATGAAAAACTGTTTTTT
D gene: -; V gene: TRBV5-6; J gene: TRBJ2-5; clone size: -; CDR3 protein: CASSVAGIEETQYF; CDR3 DNA: TGTGCCAGCAGCGTTGCAGGGATTGAAGAGACCCAGTACTTC
D gene: -; V gene: TRBV19; J gene: TRBJ2-7; clone size: -; CDR3 protein: CASSTRGYEQYF; CDR3 DNA: TGTGCCAGTAGTACTAGAGGCTACGAGCAGTACTTC
D gene: TRBD2; V gene: TRBV5-6; J gene: TRBJ2-3; clone size: -; CDR3 protein: CASSPGGTSARPSTDTQYF; CDR3 DNA: TGTGCCAGCAGCCCGGGAGGGACTAGCGCACGACCTAGCACAGATACGCAGTATTTT
D gene: TRBD1; V gene: TRBV11-2; J gene: TRBJ2-5; clone size: -; CDR3 protein: CASGTGGASETQYF; CDR3 DNA: TGTGCCAGTGGGACAGGGGGCGCATCAGAGACCCAGTACTTC
D gene: -; V gene: TRBV28; J gene: TRBJ1-1; clone size: few; CDR3 protein: CASSEYRGVNTEAFF; CDR3 DNA: TGTGCCAGCAGTGAATATCGGGGAGTGAACACTGAAGCTTTCTTT
D gene: -; V gene: TRBV18; J gene: TRBJ1-2; clone size: -; CDR3 protein: CASSQVQGNGYTF; CDR3 DNA: TGTGCCAGCTCACAAGTCCAGGGAAATGGCTACACCTTC
D gene: -; V gene: TRBV7-7; J gene: TRBJ2-6; clone size: few; CDR3 protein: CASSPRGGAGANVLTF; CDR3 DNA: TGTGCTAGCAGCCCTAGGGGGGGGGCTGGGGCCAACGTCCTGACTTTC
D gene: TRBD2; V gene: TRBV6-1; J gene: TRBJ2-1; clone size: once; CDR3 protein: CASLGLAITYNEQFF; CDR3 DNA: TGTGCCAGCCTGGGACTAGCGATCACCTACAATGAGCAGTTCTTC
D gene: TRBD1; V gene: TRBV2; J gene: TRBJ1-6; clone size: -; CDR3 protein: CASRDDRGRSYNSPLHF; CDR3 DNA: TGTGCCAGCAGGGACGACAGGGGCAGGTCCTATAATTCACCCCTCCACTTT
D gene: -; V gene: TRBV30; J gene: TRBJ2-7; clone size: -; CDR3 protein: CAWSVGSYEQYF; CDR3 DNA: TGTGCCTGGAGTGTAGGGAGCTACGAGCAGTACTTC
D gene: -; V gene: TRBV30; J gene: TRBJ2-1; clone size: -; CDR3 protein: CAWSREAAPIVDEQFF; CDR3 DNA: TGTGCCTGGAGTAGGGAAGCGGCCCCGATCGTAGATGAGCAGTTCTTC
D gene: -; V gene: TRBV5-6; J gene: TRBJ2-3; clone size: -; CDR3 protein: CASSFPRPEGDTQYF; CDR3 DNA: TGTGCCAGCAGCTTCCCGCGACCGGAGGGGGATACGCAGTATTTT
D gene: TRBD1; V gene: TRBV27; J gene: TRBJ1-1; clone size: few; CDR3 protein: CASSFRTGEAFF; CDR3 DNA: TGTGCCAGCAGTTTTCGGACAGGGGAAGCTTTCTTT
D gene: TRBD2; V gene: TRBV6-1; J gene: TRBJ2-4; clone size: -; CDR3 protein: CASSSLGLAANIQYF; CDR3 DNA: TGTGCCAGCAGTTCTTTGGGACTAGCGGCAAACATTCAGTACTTC
D gene: -; V gene: TRBV10-2; J gene: TRBJ2-3; clone size: -; CDR3 protein: CASRTGPSTDTQYF; CDR3 DNA: TGCGCCAGCAGGACAGGCCCTAGCACAGATACGCAGTATTTT
D gene: TRBD1; V gene: TRBV4-1; J gene: TRBJ2-6; clone size: -; CDR3 protein: CASSVRTGNSGANVLTF; CDR3 DNA: TGCGCCAGCAGCGTCCGGACAGGGAACTCTGGGGCCAACGTCCTGACTTTC
D gene: -; V gene: TRBV5-1; J gene: TRBJ2-7; clone size: -; CDR3 protein: CASGGPTEDEQYF; CDR3 DNA: TGCGCCAGCGGGGGCCCCACAGAAGACGAGCAGTACTTC